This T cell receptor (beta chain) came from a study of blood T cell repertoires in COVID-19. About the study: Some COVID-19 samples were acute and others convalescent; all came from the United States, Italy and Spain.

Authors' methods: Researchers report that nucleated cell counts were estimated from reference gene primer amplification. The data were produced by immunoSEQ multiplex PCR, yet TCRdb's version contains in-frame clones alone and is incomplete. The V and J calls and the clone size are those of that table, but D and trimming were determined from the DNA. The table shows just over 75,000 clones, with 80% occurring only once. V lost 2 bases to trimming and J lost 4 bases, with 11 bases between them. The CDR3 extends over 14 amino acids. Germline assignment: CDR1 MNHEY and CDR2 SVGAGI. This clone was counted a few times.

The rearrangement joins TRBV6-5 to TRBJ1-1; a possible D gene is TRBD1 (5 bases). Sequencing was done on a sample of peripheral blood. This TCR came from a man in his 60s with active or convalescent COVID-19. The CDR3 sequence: CASSYIGVGTEAFF. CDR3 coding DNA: TGTGCCAGCAGTTACATAGGGGTGGGCACTGAAGCTTTCTTT.